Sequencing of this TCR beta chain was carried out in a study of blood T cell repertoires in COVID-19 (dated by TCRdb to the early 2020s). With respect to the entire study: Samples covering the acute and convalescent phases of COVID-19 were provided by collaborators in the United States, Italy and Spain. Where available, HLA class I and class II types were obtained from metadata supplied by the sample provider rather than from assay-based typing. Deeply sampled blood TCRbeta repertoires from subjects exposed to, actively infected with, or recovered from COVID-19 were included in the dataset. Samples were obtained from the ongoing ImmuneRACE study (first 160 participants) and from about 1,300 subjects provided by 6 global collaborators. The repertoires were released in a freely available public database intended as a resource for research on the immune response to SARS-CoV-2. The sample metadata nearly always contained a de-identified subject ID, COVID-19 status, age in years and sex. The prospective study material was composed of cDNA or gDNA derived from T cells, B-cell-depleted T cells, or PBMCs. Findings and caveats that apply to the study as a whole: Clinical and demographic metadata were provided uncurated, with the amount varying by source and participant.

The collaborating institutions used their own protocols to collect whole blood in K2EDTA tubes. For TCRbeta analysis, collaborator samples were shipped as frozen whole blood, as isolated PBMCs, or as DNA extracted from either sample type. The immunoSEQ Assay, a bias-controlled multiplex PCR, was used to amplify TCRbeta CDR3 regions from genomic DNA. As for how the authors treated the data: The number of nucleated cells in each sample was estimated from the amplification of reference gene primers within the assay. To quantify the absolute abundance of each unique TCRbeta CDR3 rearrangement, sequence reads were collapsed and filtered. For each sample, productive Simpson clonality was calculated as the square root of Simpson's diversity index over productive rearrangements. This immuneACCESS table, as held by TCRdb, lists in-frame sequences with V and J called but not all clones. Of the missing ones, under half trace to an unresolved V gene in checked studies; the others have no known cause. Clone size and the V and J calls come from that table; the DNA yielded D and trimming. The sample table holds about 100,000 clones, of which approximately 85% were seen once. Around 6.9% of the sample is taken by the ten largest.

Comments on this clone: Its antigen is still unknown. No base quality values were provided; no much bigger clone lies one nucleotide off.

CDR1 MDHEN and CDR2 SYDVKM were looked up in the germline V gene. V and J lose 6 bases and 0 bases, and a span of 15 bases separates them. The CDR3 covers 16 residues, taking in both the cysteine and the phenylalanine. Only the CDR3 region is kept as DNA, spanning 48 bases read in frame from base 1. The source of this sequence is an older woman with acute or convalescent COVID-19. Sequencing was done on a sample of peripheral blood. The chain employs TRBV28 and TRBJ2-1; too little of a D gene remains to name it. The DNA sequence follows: TGTGCCAGCAGATCCTTCGACTTTCGCTCCTACAATGAGCAGTTCTTC. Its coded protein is CASRSFDFRSYNEQFF.